The clone carrying this T cell receptor (beta chain) was seen ten or more times. What it binds is unknown. These data originate in a study of T cells in Graves' hyperthyroidism and ophthalmopathy. Looking at the study overall: Peripheral blood was acquired at first diagnosis, ahead of any therapy whatsoever. General study findings and limits: A model of 13 V-J pairs discriminated ophthalmopathy from stable hyperthyroidism.

The TCR beta CDR3 regions underwent amplification using RNA transcripts as the source. TCR CDR3 regions were first amplified by RT-PCR with HTBI primers. TCRdb independently ran MiXCR on the multiplex PCR reads; one entry per CDR3 protein. This sample yields approximately 520,000 distinct CDR3 sequences, of which about a fifth are seen a single time; about 30% belongs to the top ten. Germline values: CDR1 SNHLY, CDR2 FYNNEI. The CDR3 is 11 residues long. The V and J ends lost 4 bases and 6 bases respectively, with 7 bases between them. The receptor was isolated from a man between 18 and 35 years old with Graves' hyperthyroidism. The source material was blood. This chain links TRBV2 with TRBJ2-7; D unresolved. CDR3 in amino acids: CASSGSREQYF. Written as DNA, the CDR3 is TGTGCCAGCAGTGGATCACGCGAGCAGTACTTC.